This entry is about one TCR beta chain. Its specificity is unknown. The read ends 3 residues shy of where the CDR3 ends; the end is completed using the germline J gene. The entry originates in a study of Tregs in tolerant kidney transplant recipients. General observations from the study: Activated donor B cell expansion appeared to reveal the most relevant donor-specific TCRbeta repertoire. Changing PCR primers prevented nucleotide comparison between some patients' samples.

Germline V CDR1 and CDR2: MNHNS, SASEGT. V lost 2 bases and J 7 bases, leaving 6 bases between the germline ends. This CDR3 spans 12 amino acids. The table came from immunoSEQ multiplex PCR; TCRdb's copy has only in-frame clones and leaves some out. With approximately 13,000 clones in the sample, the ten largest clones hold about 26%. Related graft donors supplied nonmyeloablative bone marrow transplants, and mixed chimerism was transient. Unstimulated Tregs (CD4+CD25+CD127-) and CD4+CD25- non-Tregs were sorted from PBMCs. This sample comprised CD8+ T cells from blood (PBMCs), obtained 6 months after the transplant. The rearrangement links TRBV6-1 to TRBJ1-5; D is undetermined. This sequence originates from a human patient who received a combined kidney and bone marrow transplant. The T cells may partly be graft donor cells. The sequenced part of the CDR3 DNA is TGTGCCAGCAGTGAATTTAGCCAGCCC. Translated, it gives CASSEFSQP. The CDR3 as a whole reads CASSEFSQPQHF.